The 5 T cell receptor beta chains listed next were all sequenced from one sample in a study of molecular identifiers for immune sequencing clone quantification. TCRdb independently ran MiXCR on the PCR reads; one entry per CDR3 protein. The table records hundreds of thousands of distinct CDR3 sequences, around a fifth of them present only once. The sequencing sample was made of naive CD8+ T cells from blood, with Jurkat cell RNA spiked in. Subset: FACS-sorted CD8+CD4-CCR7+CD45RA+ naive T cells. The source of these receptors is a human donor in good health. Some libraries in this study had Jurkat cell RNA spiked in.

This clonotype was seen many times. The V and J genes are TRBV20-1 and TRBJ2-7; possibly TRBD1 for D (5 bases). Between the trimmed V and J ends, which lost 6 bases and 4 bases, there was a span of 10 bases. The germline gives CDR1 DFQATT, CDR2 SNEGSKA (reference sequence). This CDR3 has 11 amino acids. CDR3 amino acids: CSATTGYEQYF. The CDR3 DNA follows: TGCAGTGCCACTACAGGTTACGAGCAGTACTTC.

This clonotype was seen more than once but under ten times. The chain recombines TRBV29-1 with TRBJ2-7, with D perhaps matching TRBD1 or TRBD2 (5 bases each). With 6 bases removed from V and 3 bases from J, the gap between germline ends came to 15 bases. CDR3 size: 13 residues. CDR1 SQVTM and CDR2 ANQGSEA come from the germline V gene. As DNA, the CDR3 is TGCAGCGTCCGGGACGTACCGGGCTACGAGCAGTACTTC. It translates to CSVRDVPGYEQYF.

Note on this clonotype: This may stem from a read error, because a much larger clone lies one nucleotide away. The rearrangement links TRBV19 to TRBJ1-1, with a possible D match to TRBD1 (6 bases). The germline V gene has CDR1 LNHDA and CDR2 SQIVND (reference sequence). The ends were cut back, 7 bases at V and 3 bases at J, with 15 bases in the middle. This CDR3 region has 14 residues. In DNA form, the CDR3 reads TGTGCCAGTAACATACTAGGGGGTCACACTGAAGCTTTCTTT. Translated: CASNILGGHTEAFF.

This clonotype has ten or more counts. This sequence joins TRBV28 and TRBJ1-5; 8 positions match TRBD1. Germline CDR1 MDHEN, CDR2 SYDVKM. CDR3 length equals 15 residues. The ends lost 8 bases at V and 2 bases at J; junction bases unmatched: 8. CDR3 in DNA: TGTGCCAGCGGGTACAGGGGGGACGGCAATCAGCCCCAGCATTTT. Protein: CASGYRGDGNQPQHF.

This clonotype was counted only a few times. The rearrangement links TRBV20-1 to TRBJ2-5; D unclear. V was shortened by 3 bases and J by 3 bases, with 17 bases between the two germline ends. In germline, CDR1 is DFQATT, CDR2 SNEGSKA (reference sequence). This CDR3 has 15 amino acids. The CDR3: CSASPVARLKETQYF. CDR3 DNA: TGCAGTGCTAGTCCCGTTGCGAGGTTAAAAGAGACCCAGTACTTC.